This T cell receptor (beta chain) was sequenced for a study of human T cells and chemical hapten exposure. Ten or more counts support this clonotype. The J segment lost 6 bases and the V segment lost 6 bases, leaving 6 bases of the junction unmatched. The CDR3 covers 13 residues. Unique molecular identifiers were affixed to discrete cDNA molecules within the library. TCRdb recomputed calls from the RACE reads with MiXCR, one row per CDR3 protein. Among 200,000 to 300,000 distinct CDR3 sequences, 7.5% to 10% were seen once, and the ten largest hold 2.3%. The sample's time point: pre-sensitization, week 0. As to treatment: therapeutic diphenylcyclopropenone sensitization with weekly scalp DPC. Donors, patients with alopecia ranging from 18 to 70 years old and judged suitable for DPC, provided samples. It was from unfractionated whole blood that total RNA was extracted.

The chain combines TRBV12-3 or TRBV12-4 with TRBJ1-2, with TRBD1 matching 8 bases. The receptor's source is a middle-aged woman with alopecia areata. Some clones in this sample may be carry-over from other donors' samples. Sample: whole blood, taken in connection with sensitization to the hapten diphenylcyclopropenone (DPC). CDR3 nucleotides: TGTGCCAGCAGCCCGGGACAGGTCCATGGCTACACCTTC. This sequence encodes CASSPGQVHGYTF.